Following are 22 T cell receptor beta chains from one sample sequenced in a study of shared clonotypes between healthy human individuals. The method was immunoSEQ multiplex PCR; TCRdb's version includes in-frame clones alone and lacks a portion of them. The table records some 2 million clones, about 95% of them present only once. CD45RO negativity and positive selection for CCR7 defined naive CD8 cells, a population that excluded terminally differentiated effector memory CD45RA+ cells. The sequenced material came from naive CD8+ T cells sorted from blood. The receptors derive from a man aged 18 to 29 in good health.

V is TRBV7-9 and J is TRBJ1-2; a possible D gene is TRBD1 (5 bases). Looked up from germline, CDR1 is SEHNR and CDR2 is FQNEAQ (reference sequence). CDR3 length equals 14 residues. V lost 5 bases, J lost 4 bases, and 14 bases lay in between. The CDR3: CASSKDSTLYGYTF. The CDR3 DNA sequence: TGTGCCAGCAGCAAAGACAGCACCCTCTATGGCTACACCTTC.

On this clone: In the same sample, other DNA sequences code for this CDR3. The rearrangement uses TRBV2 and TRBJ2-7; D gene uncertain. The CDR3 consists of 11 residues. V shed 6 bases and J shed 0 bases, with 3 bases lying between them. From germline, CDR1 is SNHLY and CDR2 FYNNEI. This CDR3 reads CASRVSYEQYF. CDR3 bases: TGTGCCAGCAGGGTCTCCTACGAGCAGTACTTC.

J is TRBJ2-7 and V is TRBV5-6; a possible D gene is TRBD1 (6 bases). This CDR3 has 14 amino acids. From germline, CDR1 is SGHDT and CDR2 YYEEEE. Trimming shortened V by 2 bases and J by 6 bases, and 15 bases separated the two germline ends. This chain's CDR3 is CASSFWGQNPEQYF. CDR3 DNA sequence: TGTGCCAGCAGCTTTTGGGGACAAAATCCCGAGCAGTACTTC.

V is TRBV7-9 and J is TRBJ2-1; D may match TRBD1 or TRBD2 (5 bases each). CDR1 SEHNR and CDR2 FQNEAQ come from the germline V gene (reference sequence). This CDR3 is 14 amino acids long. V was clipped by 5 bases and J by 6 bases, with 14 bases between them. The CDR3 region is CASSTPGGGNEQFF. The DNA of the CDR3 is TGTGCCAGCAGCACTCCTGGGGGTGGCAATGAGCAGTTCTTC.

This rearrangement joins TRBV27 to TRBJ1-4, with D tentatively TRBD1 (6 bases). V lost 5 bases, J lost 11 bases, and 15 bases lay in between. CDR1 and CDR2 from the germline V gene are MNHEY and SMNVEV (reference sequence). The CDR3 runs 13 residues. The CDR3, as DNA: TGTGCCAGCAGTCCTAACACAGGGTGGAAACTGTTTTTT. It specifies CASSPNTGWKLFF.

The J gene is TRBJ2-7, the V gene TRBV10-2, with D unresolved. CDR3 length: 10 residues. V dropped 4 bases and J dropped 6 bases, with 4 bases sitting between them. Germline V CDR1 and CDR2: WSHSY, SAAADI. CDR3 loop: CASSGSEQYF. The CDR3 DNA reads as TGCGCCAGCAGTGGGAGCGAGCAGTACTTC.

The V and J genes are TRBV10-2 and TRBJ1-5, with D hard to call. Trimming took 4 bases from V and 7 from J, leaving 8 bases between them. Germline lookup yields CDR1 WSHSY and CDR2 SAAADI. This CDR3 has 12 residues. This CDR3 is CASSGLGQPQHF. The DNA for the CDR3 is TGCGCCAGCAGTGGGCTGGGCCAGCCCCAGCATTTT.

In its sample, this clone was seen once. The V and J genes are TRBV2 and TRBJ2-3; 11 bases map to TRBD1. The CDR3 consists of 13 residues. The J segment lost 6 bases and the V segment lost 8 bases, leaving 4 bases of the junction unmatched. Germline V gene sequence: CDR1 SNHLY, CDR2 FYNNEI. The CDR3 DNA is TGTGCCAGCGGGGACAGGGGGTGGGATACGCAGTATTTT. This gives the protein CASGDRGWDTQYF. Drawing the rest from reference TRBV2 and TRBJ2-3, the complete variable domain is EPEVTQTPSHQVTQMGQEVILRCVPISNHLYFYWYRQILGQKVEFLVSFYNNEISEKSEIFDDQFSVERPDGSNFTLKIRSTKLEDSAMYFCASGDRGWDTQYFGPGTRLTVL.

In DNA form, the CDR3 reads TGTGCCAGTAGTATTAGTTTCATGAACACTGAAGCTTTCTTT. The encoded protein is CASSISFMNTEAFF. The rearrangement uses TRBV19 and TRBJ1-1; no clear D gene. Germline V lookup: CDR1 LNHDA, CDR2 SQIVND (reference sequence). V was shortened by 3 bases and J by 0 bases, with 8 bases between the two germline ends. The CDR3 contains 14 residues.

A word on this clone: Other DNA sequences from this sample encode an identical CDR3 as well. The chain is built from TRBV6-6 and TRBJ2-2; D not certain. The V gene lost 1 base and the J gene lost 6 bases, with 3 bases spanning the gap. Germline lookup yields CDR1 MNHNY and CDR2 SVGAGI (reference sequence). CDR3 length: 12 amino acids. Here the CDR3 DNA reads TGTGCCAGCAGTTACTTACCCGGGGAGCTGTTTTTT. It specifies CASSYLPGELFF.

V usage is TRBV13 and J usage is TRBJ2-1; TRBD2 matches at 7 bases. The CDR3 runs 16 residues. V dropped 3 bases and J dropped 0; count of bases not matched to a gene: 5. From germline, CDR1 is PRHDT and CDR2 FYEKMQ (reference sequence). CDR3 bases: TGTGCCAGCAGCTTGATTGGCGGGAGCTCCTACAATGAGCAGTTCTTC. It codes for CASSLIGGSSYNEQFF.

The rearrangement uses TRBV7-9 and TRBJ1-2; D gene uncertain. Trimming left V 5 bases short and J 2 bases short, with 9 bases between. The germline V gene has CDR1 SEHNR and CDR2 FQNEAQ (reference sequence). This CDR3 has 13 residues. Written as DNA, the CDR3 is TGTGCCAGCAGCCCAGCCTTGAACTATGGCTACACCTTC. Amino acids: CASSPALNYGYTF.

The rearrangement uses TRBV4-1 and TRBJ2-7; 13 positions match TRBD2. The trim removed 5 bases at V and 3 bases at J, leaving 4 bases unmatched. This CDR3 has 15 amino acids. Germline CDR1 MGHRA, CDR2 YSYEKL. CDR3 sequence: CASSFRTSGSYEQYF. CDR3 in DNA: TGCGCCAGCAGCTTTCGGACTAGCGGGAGCTACGAGCAGTACTTC.

The V gene is TRBV7-9, the J gene TRBJ2-7; D is possibly TRBD2 (6 bases). Germline lookup yields CDR1 SEHNR and CDR2 FQNEAQ (reference sequence). Between the trimmed V and J ends, which lost 1 base and 0 bases, there was a span of 19 bases. The CDR3 consists of 18 residues. CDR3 protein: CASSLDASYGGSSYEQYF. The CDR3 DNA is TGTGCCAGCAGCTTAGACGCCTCTTACGGGGGTAGCTCCTACGAGCAGTACTTC.

This chain joins TRBV11-2 and TRBJ1-6; D is unresolved. CDR3 length equals 15 residues. V lost 0 bases and J 9 bases, leaving 12 bases between the germline ends. Per the germline V gene, CDR1 is SGHAT and CDR2 is FQNNGV. The CDR3 DNA sequence: TGTGCCAGCAGCTTAGACAAGGGATTTGGTTCACCCCTCCACTTT. It yields the protein CASSLDKGFGSPLHF.

This chain joins TRBV5-6 and TRBJ2-1, with 10 bases matching TRBD2. CDR3 length: 16 residues. Per germline, CDR1 SGHDT and CDR2 YYEEEE. V was clipped by 1 base and J by 4 bases; unmatched bases: 5. The CDR3 loop is CASSLLLAGPYNEQFF. CDR3 DNA sequence: TGTGCCAGCAGCTTGTTACTAGCGGGACCTTACAATGAGCAGTTCTTC. Supplemented by reference TRBV5-6 and TRBJ2-1, the full variable domain reads DAGVTQSPTHLIKTRGQQVTLRCSPKSGHDTVSWYQQALGQGPQFIFQYYEEEERQRGNFPDRFSGHQFPNYSSELNVNALLLGDSALYLCASSLLLAGPYNEQFFGPGTRLTVL.

This clone has just one count. At one boundary the junction diverges from the germline segment, which might be a read error. The V and J genes are TRBV6-6 and TRBJ1-1; unclear D gene. CDR3 size: 14 residues. Germline values: CDR1 MNHNY, CDR2 SVGAGI (reference sequence). CDR3 sequence (DNA): TGTGCCAGCAATTACGTCGGTAGGACCACTGAAGCTTTCTTT. This codes for CASNYVGRTTEAFF.

J is TRBJ2-7 and V is TRBV7-8; 8 nucleotides line up with TRBD2. The CDR3 covers 13 residues. CDR1 is SGHVS and CDR2 is FQNEAQ in the germline V gene. The junction had 5 bases not matched to a gene; V was cut back by 5 bases and J by 5 bases. The CDR3 DNA follows: TGTGCCAGCAGCGGGACTAGGAGAGACGAGCAGTACTTC. Amino acids: CASSGTRRDEQYF.

The chain combines TRBV6-4 with TRBJ2-7, with unresolved D. Germline CDR1 is MRHNA and CDR2 is SNTAGT. V was pared by 6 bases and J by 6 bases, with 15 bases between. CDR3 size: 13 residues. CDR3 loop: CASSPSAESEQYF. DNA for the CDR3: TGTGCCAGCAGCCCCTCGGCAGAGAGCGAGCAGTACTTC.

The V gene is TRBV6-1, the J gene TRBJ2-7, with D perhaps being TRBD1 or TRBD2 (5 bases each). The CDR3 is made up of 16 amino acids. Germline V gene lookup returns CDR1 MNHNS and CDR2 SASEGT. Trimming took 0 bases from V and 3 from J, leaving 15 bases between them. The DNA of the CDR3 is TGTGCCAGCAGTGAAGCAGGGACCCTGAATGGCTACGAGCAGTACTTC. Translating gives CASSEAGTLNGYEQYF.

The chain uses TRBV5-1 and TRBJ2-7; TRBD1 or TRBD2 may be the D gene (5 bases each). Germline CDR1 and CDR2: SGHRS and YFSETQ. The CDR3 is 15 residues long. Trimming removed 3 bases at V and 3 bases at J, with 16 bases between. CDR3 bases: TGCGCCAGCAGCTCTCGGGGCAACGCGGACTACGAGCAGTACTTC. Protein sequence: CASSSRGNADYEQYF.

J is TRBJ2-2 and V is TRBV18; TRBD1 might be the D (5 bases). Germline V gives CDR1 KGHSH, CDR2 LQKENI. The length of the CDR3 is 14 residues. Trimming took off 2 bases at V and 3 bases at J, with 7 bases between the two ends. The CDR3 DNA follows: TGTGCCAGCTCACCAATAGGGGACACCGGGGAGCTGTTTTTT. Its protein product is CASSPIGDTGELFF.